This T cell receptor beta chain originates from a study of human T cells and chemical hapten exposure (dated by TCRdb to about 2021). In terms of the full investigation: For sensitization, 2% DPC in acetone was applied to a roughly 2 cm by roughly 2 cm area of upper inner arm skin. Throughout the approximately 22-week study period, patients were also given weekly therapeutic DPC doses on the scalp. Patch tests used Finn chambers with 0.01% DPC on the upper back, scored after 6 days by International Contact Dermatitis Research Group standards. Most of the patients in the cohort were female, and the cohort covered alopecia areata with under or over 50% scalp involvement, alopecia totalis and alopecia universalis. Libraries were combined into a pool for sequencing, and differences in TCR yield between samples came mainly from small differences in library volumes within the pool. The study tracked peripheral blood TCR repertoire changes in vivo during primary and secondary sensitization to the hapten diphenylcyclopropenone (DPC) in alopecia patients. Blood was sampled from patients pre-sensitization (week 0) and at 2, 6 and about 24 weeks after DPC sensitization. For TCR sequencing, blood came from about 28 alopecia patients at anywhere from one to four time points (pre-sensitization, 2, 6 and 24 weeks). Beyond this particular receptor, the publication reports: Expanded TCRs formed significantly more large CDR3 similarity clusters than pre-sensitization or healthy control sets, consistent with antigen-driven responses. DPC sensitization did not change how many TCRs were above 1 in 1000 frequency, and no evidence was found of alterations in global repertoire structure. Because all patients had alopecia, a presumed autoimmune disease, the immune response of the patients might differ from that of healthy individuals. Patch test score was positively correlated with the number of PT1 expanded TCRs, with significance at thresholds 8, 16 and 32 but not at 4. Repeated subsampling changed both the strength of the expansion versus patch-test correlation and the threshold at which the correlation became significant.

The sample's time point label, in plain terms: pre-sensitization, week 0. Reading the label with the study, this specimen's treatment or condition is: therapeutic diphenylcyclopropenone sensitization with weekly scalp DPC. At each patch-test visit, blood was drawn before the patch test was applied. To be eligible, patients had to be aged 18 to 70, diagnosed with alopecia and judged suitable for DPC therapy, while pregnant patients were excluded. Total RNA was isolated from unfractionated whole blood collected in Tempus Blood RNA tubes. The library came from RACE. Sequencing was carried out with a NextSeq 500. Library preparation attached unique molecular identifiers to individual cDNA molecules for quantitative, reproducible TCR counting. Each blood RNA sample was used to sequence both TCR alpha and TCR beta chains. The authors' pipeline ran thus. A median of around 100,000 TCRs per sample was observed, with a range of about 23,224 to 700,000. The Decombinator software suite was used to annotate the V, J and CDR3 of the TCR reads. To make PS versus PT1 abundance plots, every sample was subsampled to the same number of TCRs (28,000). Expanded TCRs were defined as absent before sensitization and observed at least eight times at the 2-week time point. TCRdb redid the processing of the public reads, applying fastp at Q25 and MiXCR, and retained in-frame beta chains. Here each entry gathers all rows of one CDR3 protein and keeps the most common genes and DNA. The V and J calls were not made by the authors but by TCRdb's processing. Present in this sample are 85,000 to 120,000 distinct CDR3 sequences, around 12% of which were seen just once. The ten largest clones represent around 1.7% of the sample.

Worth noting for this clonotype: Which antigen it targets is not known. Base qualities are missing; no much larger clone stands one base away.

This specimen was whole blood, taken in connection with sensitization to the hapten diphenylcyclopropenone (DPC). The TCR was taken from a woman between 45 and 65 years old with alopecia areata. Some clones in this sample may be carry-over from other donors' samples.

The sequenced DNA: TGTGCCAGCAGGGGACAGGGGGCGACTGAAGCTTTCTTT. Its protein is CASRGQGATEAFF. The chain couples TRBV6-6 to TRBJ1-1; TRBD1 aligns with 12 central bases. The germline V and J ends show losses of 6 bases and 5 bases respectively, and no gene match explains 1 base of the junction. Inclusive of the bounding cysteine and phenylalanine, the CDR3 is 13 residues long. Here the CDR3 DNA is all that survives: 39 bases in frame from base 1. The germline V gene (reference sequence) provides CDR1 MNHNY and CDR2 SVGAGI.